This TCR beta chain was retrieved from a study of T cells in Graves' hyperthyroidism and ophthalmopathy. This clonotype was recorded a few times. CDR1 is SQVTM and CDR2 is ANQGSEA in the germline V gene. The CDR3 contains 15 residues. V was clipped by 6 bases and J by 2 bases, with 17 bases between them. Amplified TCR beta CDR3 regions derived from RNA transcripts. The HTBI primer set was used in a first-round RT-PCR of the TCR CDR3. TCRdb passed the multiplex PCR reads through MiXCR, listing each CDR3 protein once. The sample records roughly 640,000 distinct CDR3 sequences, around 16% being singletons.

The rearrangement joins TRBV29-1 to TRBJ2-1; possibly TRBD2 for D (7 bases). The source is a woman between 40 and 55 years old with Graves' ophthalmopathy. The sample taken for sequencing was blood. DNA for the CDR3: TGCAGCGTCGAGGGCGGCGGGGGCGCCTACAATGAGCAGTTCTTC. This encodes CSVEGGGGAYNEQFF.